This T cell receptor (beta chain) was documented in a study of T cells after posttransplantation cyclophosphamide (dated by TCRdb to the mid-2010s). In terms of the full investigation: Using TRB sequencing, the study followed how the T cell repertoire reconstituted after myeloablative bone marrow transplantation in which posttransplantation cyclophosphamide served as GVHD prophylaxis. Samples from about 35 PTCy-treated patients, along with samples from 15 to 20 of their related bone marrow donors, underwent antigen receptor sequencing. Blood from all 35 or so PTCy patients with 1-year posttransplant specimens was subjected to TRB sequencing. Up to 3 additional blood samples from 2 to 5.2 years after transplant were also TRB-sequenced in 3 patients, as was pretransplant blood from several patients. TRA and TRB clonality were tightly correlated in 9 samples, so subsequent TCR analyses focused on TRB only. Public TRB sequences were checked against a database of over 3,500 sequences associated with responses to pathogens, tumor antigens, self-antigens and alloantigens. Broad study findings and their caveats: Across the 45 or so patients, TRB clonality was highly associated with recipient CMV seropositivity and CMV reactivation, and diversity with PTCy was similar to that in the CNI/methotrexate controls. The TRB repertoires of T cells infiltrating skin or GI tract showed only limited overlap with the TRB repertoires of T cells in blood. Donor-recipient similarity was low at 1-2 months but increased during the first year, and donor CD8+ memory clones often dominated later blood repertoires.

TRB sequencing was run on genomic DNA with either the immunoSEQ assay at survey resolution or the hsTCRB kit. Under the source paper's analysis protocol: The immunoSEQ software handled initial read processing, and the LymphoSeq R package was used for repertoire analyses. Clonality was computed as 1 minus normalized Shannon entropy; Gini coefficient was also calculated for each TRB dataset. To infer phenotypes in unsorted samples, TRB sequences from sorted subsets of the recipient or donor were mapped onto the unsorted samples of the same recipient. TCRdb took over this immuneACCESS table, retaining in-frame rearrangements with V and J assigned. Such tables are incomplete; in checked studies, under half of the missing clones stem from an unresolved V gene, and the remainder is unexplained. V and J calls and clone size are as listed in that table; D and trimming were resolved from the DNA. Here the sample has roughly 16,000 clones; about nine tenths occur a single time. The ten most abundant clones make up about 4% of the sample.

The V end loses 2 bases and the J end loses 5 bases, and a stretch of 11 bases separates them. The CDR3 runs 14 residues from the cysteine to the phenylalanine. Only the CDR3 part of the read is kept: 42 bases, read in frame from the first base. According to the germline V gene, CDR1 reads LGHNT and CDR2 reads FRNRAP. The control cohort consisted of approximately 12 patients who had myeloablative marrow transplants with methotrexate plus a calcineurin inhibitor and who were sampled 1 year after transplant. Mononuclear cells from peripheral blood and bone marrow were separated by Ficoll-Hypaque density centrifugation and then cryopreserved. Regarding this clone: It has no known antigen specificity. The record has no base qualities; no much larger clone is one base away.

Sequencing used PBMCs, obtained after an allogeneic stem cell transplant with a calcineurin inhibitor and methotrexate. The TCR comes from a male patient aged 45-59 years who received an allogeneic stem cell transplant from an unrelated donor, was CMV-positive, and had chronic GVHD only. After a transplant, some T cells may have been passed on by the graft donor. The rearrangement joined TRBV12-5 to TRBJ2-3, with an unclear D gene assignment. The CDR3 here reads CASGLLDGRDTQYF. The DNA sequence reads TGTGCTAGTGGTTTGTTGGATGGGCGAGATACGCAGTATTTT.